Shown below are 11 T cell receptor beta chains from a single sample sequenced in a study of blood T cell repertoires in COVID-19. TCRdb's copy holds only in-frame clones and misses some; the assay was immunoSEQ multiplex PCR. The sample consists of under 40,000 clones, 85% to 95% of them appearing once. The sequenced sample consisted of peripheral blood. These receptors all stem from a human donor with active COVID-19. The donor label of this sample is uncertain.

The V and J genes are TRBV11-3 and TRBJ1-1; D remains unclear. CDR1 is SGHNT and CDR2 is YENEEA in the germline V gene. The ends were cut back, 1 base at V and 1 base at J, with 4 bases in the middle. The CDR3 length is 13 residues. The DNA for the CDR3 is TGTGCCAGCAGCTTAGCGGGGAACACTGAAGCTTTCTTT. Protein product: CASSLAGNTEAFF.

This chain uses TRBV13 with TRBJ2-1; TRBD1 agrees at 12 bases. Germline trimming cut 0 bases from V and 1 base from J; bases unmatched to any gene: 1. This CDR3 contains 17 residues. The V gene's germline CDR1 is PRHDT and CDR2 FYEKMQ (reference sequence). CDR3 in amino acids: CASSLGGQGASYNEQFF. The CDR3 DNA reads TGTGCCAGCAGCTTAGGGGGACAGGGGGCATCCTACAATGAGCAGTTCTTC.

This clone was detected only once. The chain recombines TRBV12-3 or TRBV12-4 with TRBJ1-5; D gene uncertain. The length of the CDR3 is 13 residues. V was clipped by 4 bases and J by 6 bases, with 10 bases between them. The CDR3 spells CASSSYEFQPQHF. The CDR3 region has the DNA TGTGCCAGCAGTTCTTATGAGTTTCAGCCCCAGCATTTT.

The gene calls are TRBV5-1 and TRBJ1-3; D unclear. CDR1 and CDR2 (germline): SGHRS, YFSETQ. The CDR3 has 15 amino acids. V lost 0 bases and J lost 4, with 11 bases in between. CDR3 region: CASSLGTEGGNTIYF. In nucleotides, the CDR3 is TGCGCCAGCAGCTTGGGGACTGAGGGAGGAAACACCATATATTTT.

This clone has more than one count but fewer than ten. The gene calls are TRBV13 and TRBJ2-5; 8 nucleotides match TRBD2. Trimming took 5 bases from V and 2 from J; bases not matched to a gene: 7. This CDR3 comprises 15 residues. Germline V gene sequence: CDR1 PRHDT, CDR2 FYEKMQ (reference sequence). CDR3 protein: CASSLQREWQETQYF. In DNA, the CDR3 is TGTGCCAGCAGCCTCCAGCGGGAGTGGCAAGAGACCCAGTACTTC.

The rearrangement uses TRBV4-1 and TRBJ1-1, with no clear D. V was shortened by 4 bases and J by 3 bases, with 9 bases between the two germline ends. Germline V gives CDR1 MGHRA, CDR2 YSYEKL. This CDR3 comprises 13 residues. The CDR3 sequence is CASSRRGDTEAFF. For the CDR3, the DNA is TGCGCCAGCAGCCGAAGAGGAGACACTGAAGCTTTCTTT.

The chain joins TRBV5-1 to TRBJ1-4; 8 nucleotides agree with TRBD1. The CDR3 length is 15 residues. Germline lookup yields CDR1 SGHRS and CDR2 YFSETQ. V shed 3 bases, J shed 6 bases, and the junction held 7 bases outside the gene matches. This CDR3 is CASSSRTGRDEKLFF. Written as DNA, the CDR3 is TGCGCCAGCAGCTCGCGGACAGGGAGGGATGAAAAACTGTTTTTT.

This clone appeared a single time. The chain combines TRBV18 with TRBJ2-7; unclear D gene. Germline lookup yields CDR1 KGHSH and CDR2 LQKENI. There are 13 residues in the CDR3. V was cut by 4 bases and J by 6 bases, with 13 bases left in between. CDR3 sequence reads: CASSQNRGSEQYF. For the CDR3, the DNA is TGTGCCAGCTCACAAAACCGAGGTTCCGAGCAGTACTTC.

V gene TRBV6-4 combines with J gene TRBJ2-1; 10 nucleotides agree with TRBD2. V trimming: 4 bases; J trimming: 9 bases; junction bases outside the gene matches: 18. Germline V gene sequence: CDR1 MRHNA, CDR2 SNTAGT. The CDR3 runs 18 residues. The CDR3 DNA follows: TGTGCCAGCAGTGCCCAAGCTGGTAGCGGGGGGTCGGAGGGTGAGCAGTTCTTC. Translation: CASSAQAGSGGSEGEQFF.

The CDR3 region is CASSQDSASGTSQETQYF. The CDR3 DNA is TGTGCCAGCAGCCAAGATTCGGCTAGCGGGACCTCCCAAGAGACCCAGTACTTC. The chain links TRBV3-1 (or the pseudogene TRBV3-2) to TRBJ2-5; 9 bases map to TRBD2. V shed 0 bases, J shed 1 base, and the junction held 9 bases outside the gene matches. CDR3 length equals 18 residues. Germline V CDR1 and CDR2: LGHDT, YNNKEL (reference sequence).

The V and J genes are TRBV3-1 (or the pseudogene TRBV3-2) and TRBJ2-7; TRBD1 matches at 11 bases. CDR1 and CDR2 (germline): LGHDT, YNNKEL (reference sequence). The CDR3 contains 15 residues. V gave up 4 bases and J gave up 6 bases; unmatched junction bases: 8. This chain's CDR3 is CASSRGGQGAGEQYF. Written as DNA, the CDR3 is TGTGCCAGCAGCCGGGGCGGACAGGGGGCTGGCGAGCAGTACTTC.